One sample yielded the 8 T cell receptor beta chains listed below, sequenced in a study of blood T cells in healthy people across ages. With a J-beta primer mix and a sample-barcoded 5' primer, a second PCR ran about 6 to 11 cycles. Using its own MiXCR run on the 5' RACE reads, TCRdb lists one record per CDR3 protein. The table shows approximately 810,000 distinct CDR3 sequences, with less than 35% occurring only once. Sequenced input: blood. All receptors derive from a woman older than 75 in good health.

This clonotype was observed at least ten times. This chain uses TRBV11-2 with TRBJ2-3; 8 bases are shared with TRBD1. This CDR3 is built from 18 residues. The V gene end was trimmed by 4 bases and the J gene end by 2 bases; junction bases not matched to a gene: 14. Germline V CDR1 and CDR2: SGHAT, FQNNGV. The CDR3: CASSSRKGGRGPTDTQYF. DNA for the CDR3: TGTGCCAGCAGCTCCCGGAAAGGGGGCAGGGGGCCCACAGATACGCAGTATTTT.

The chain couples TRBV9 to TRBJ2-3; possibly TRBD1 for D (6 bases). Trimming removed 5 bases at V and 1 base at J, with 17 bases between. CDR1 and CDR2 (germline): SGDLS, YYNGEE. The CDR3 has 16 residues. The CDR3 bases are TGTGCCAGCAGTCTTACAGGGCAGTGGCGCACAGATACGCAGTATTTT. It specifies CASSLTGQWRTDTQYF.

The table lists this clonotype with a few counts. J is TRBJ2-2 and V is TRBV20-1; D is ambiguous. The ends were cut back, 3 bases at V and 4 bases at J, with 12 bases in the middle. This CDR3 is built from 14 residues. Germline V gives CDR1 DFQATT, CDR2 SNEGSKA (reference sequence). CDR3 bases: TGCAGTGCTAGTGTTCATGGTGGCACCGGGGAGCTGTTTTTT. It is translated as CSASVHGGTGELFF.

This clonotype was counted at least ten times. The chain combines TRBV12-3 or TRBV12-4 with TRBJ1-2, with 7 positions matching TRBD1. CDR3 length: 14 residues. The V gene end was trimmed by 6 bases and the J gene end by 0 bases; junction bases not matched to a gene: 4. CDR3 sequence reads: CASSFGTANYGYTF. The CDR3 DNA reads TGTGCCAGCAGCTTCGGGACAGCTAACTATGGCTACACCTTC.

In its sample, this clonotype was seen a few times. The chain carries TRBV12-3 or TRBV12-4 and TRBJ1-2; a possible D gene is TRBD1 (5 bases). V was trimmed by 4 bases and J by 12 bases, leaving 15 bases between them. This CDR3 is 12 amino acids long. The CDR3 DNA sequence: TGTGCCAGCAGTTCATCAGGGTCGGGTAACACCTTC. It specifies CASSSSGSGNTF.

The sample holds a few counts of this clonotype. This chain connects TRBV4-1 to TRBJ1-4; weak D call: TRBD1 (6 bases). V lost 4 bases and J lost 0, with 12 bases in between. Germline V lookup: CDR1 MGHRA, CDR2 YSYEKL. The CDR3 has 16 amino acids. The CDR3 DNA reads as TGCGCCAGCAGCCGAGACAGGACAGCAACTAATGAAAAACTGTTTTTT. Translating gives CASSRDRTATNEKLFF.

The CDR3 nucleotides read TGTGCTACGGGGCGGGGGGGCCCCAATGAGCAGTTCTTC. As protein: CATGRGGPNEQFF. The rearrangement links TRBV6-5 to TRBJ2-1, with TRBD2 matching 9 bases. The CDR3 totals 13 residues. Germline values: CDR1 MNHEY, CDR2 SVGAGI.

This chain joins TRBV7-2 and TRBJ2-2, with TRBD1 identical over 8 bases. With V trimmed by 5 bases and J by 7 bases, 3 bases remained unmatched. The germline V gene encodes CDR1 SGHTA and CDR2 FQGNSA. This CDR3 region has 13 residues. The CDR3 DNA is TGTGCCAGCAGCGTCGGACAGGGCGGGGAGCTGTTTTTT. Its protein product is CASSVGQGGELFF.